The TCR beta chain under discussion was sequenced for a study of blood T cell repertoires in COVID-19. Background on the study: Samples taken during acute and convalescent COVID-19 were collected in the United States, Italy and Spain. Sample material is recorded as cDNA or gDNA derived from T cells, B-cell-depleted T cells, or PBMCs.

The CDR3 is made up of 12 amino acids. Per germline, CDR1 SQVTM and CDR2 ANQGSEA. The V gene lost 6 bases and the J gene lost 5 bases, with 13 bases spanning the gap. This clone was counted once. Authors' data handling: Amplification of reference gene primers was used by the study to estimate nucleated cell counts. Assay used: immunoSEQ multiplex PCR; TCRdb lists only in-frame clones, some missing. V and J calls and clone size are given by that table; D and trimming were obtained from the DNA. In the table there are about 90,000 clones, 72% of which are singletons. The receptor's source is an elderly woman with acute or convalescent COVID-19. The chain carries TRBV29-1 and TRBJ2-5, with a possible D match to TRBD2 (6 bases). The source material was peripheral blood. The chain's CDR3 is CSVLGGGETQYF. CDR3 nucleotides: TGCAGCGTCCTGGGGGGAGGCGAGACCCAGTACTTC.